The 17 T cell receptor beta chains in this list originate from one sample, sequenced in a study of blood T cells in healthy people across ages (dated by TCRdb to the mid-2010s). Libraries came from 5' RACE. Instrument used: Illumina HiSeq 2500. The second PCR ran for roughly 7 to 12 cycles and used a J-beta primer mix along with a sample-barcoded 5' primer. TCRdb's own reprocessing of the public reads used fastp at Q25 and MiXCR and kept productive beta chains. Here each entry gathers all rows of one CDR3 protein and keeps the most common genes and DNA. For this sample the table gives approximately 810,000 distinct CDR3 sequences, of which 35% to 40% were detected only once. The ten largest clones capture under 15% of the sample. Sequencing was performed on blood. Source of these receptors: a man between 18 and 29 years old in good health.

The chain employs TRBV7-3 and TRBJ1-1; the D gene is possibly TRBD1 (5 bases). V lost 10 bases and J lost 5, with 29 bases in between. CDR1 and CDR2 (germline): SGHTA, FQGTGA. CDR3 length: 17 residues. CDR3 DNA sequence: TGTGCCAAGGACGTGGGGGGGTCGGTCGATATCGGGACTGAAGCTTTCTTT. It yields the protein CAKDVGGSVDIGTEAFF.

V is TRBV20-1 and J is TRBJ2-4, with D uncertain. The V end lost 4 bases, the J end lost 1 base, and 14 bases lay between the germline ends. CDR3 length equals 15 residues. Germline V gene sequence: CDR1 DFQATT, CDR2 SNEGSKA (reference sequence). The CDR3 DNA reads TGCAGTGCTATGCCCCTGGGAATGGCCAAAAACATTCAGTACTTC. This translates into CSAMPLGMAKNIQYF.

The CDR3 loop is CASSFATPGTEAFF. The CDR3 DNA follows: TGTGCCAGCAGTTTTGCGACACCAGGGACTGAAGCTTTCTTT. This chain links TRBV12-3 or TRBV12-4 with TRBJ1-1; D might be TRBD1 (5 bases). CDR3 size: 14 residues. Trimming pared 3 bases from V and 5 bases from J, leaving 13 bases between.

Regarding this clonotype: An end of the junction does not agree with germline; a read error may underlie this. The V call is TRBV20-1, the J call TRBJ2-1; D not certain. Germline lookup yields CDR1 DFQATT and CDR2 SNEGSKA (reference sequence). The CDR3 runs 15 residues. CDR3 protein: CSARGGPEPYNEQFF. In DNA form, the CDR3 reads TGCAGTGCTAGAGGAGGCCCTGAGCCCTACAATGAGCAGTTCTTT.

The chain links TRBV20-1 to TRBJ2-7, with 13 bases aligning to TRBD2. The CDR3 loop spans 20 amino acids. The V gene end was trimmed by 3 bases and the J gene end by 0 bases; junction bases not matched to a gene: 17. Germline assignment: CDR1 DFQATT and CDR2 SNEGSKA (reference sequence). DNA for the CDR3: TGCAGTGCTAGGTCTTCCAACTCCGGGACTAGCGGGGTGAGCTCCTACGAGCAGTACTTC. Encoded protein: CSARSSNSGTSGVSSYEQYF.

This clonotype was seen a few times. The CDR3 DNA reads as TGTGCCAGCAGTTACTCCCTGAACGGCCAAGAGACCCAGTACTTC. This gives the protein CASSYSLNGQETQYF. The rearrangement uses TRBV6-2 or TRBV6-3 and TRBJ2-5; D ambiguous. V shed 0 bases and J shed 1 base, with 9 bases lying between them. The CDR3 spans 15 residues. Germline V lookup: CDR1 MNHEY, CDR2 SVGEGT.

Ten or more counts support this clonotype. The V call is TRBV6-2 or TRBV6-3, the J call TRBJ2-3, with D uncertain. The V gene lost 2 bases and the J gene lost 0 bases, with 12 bases spanning the gap. Germline V gene data show CDR1 as MNHEY and CDR2 as SVGEGT. This CDR3 region has 16 residues. The CDR3 sequence: CASSYEDRPSTDTQYF. The CDR3 nucleotides are TGTGCCAGCAGTTACGAGGACCGACCTAGCACAGATACGCAGTATTTT.

With respect to this clonotype: The final CDR3 position lacks the conserved phenylalanine or tryptophan, pointing to a likely read error. The chain couples TRBV6-5 to TRBJ2-7; D remains unclear. The CDR3 sequence is 11 residues long. Trimming shortened V by 5 bases and J by 6 bases, and 8 bases separated the two germline ends. Germline assignment: CDR1 MNHEY and CDR2 SVGAGI. The CDR3 nucleotides are TGTGCCAGCAGTCTATCCGGCGAGCAGTACCTC. It encodes CASSLSGEQYL.

V usage is TRBV9 and J usage is TRBJ2-4; D tentatively reads TRBD1 or TRBD2 (5 bases each). This CDR3 has 13 amino acids. Trimming removed 0 bases from V and 9 bases from J, with 10 bases in between. Germline V gives CDR1 SGDLS, CDR2 YYNGEE. This CDR3 reads CASSVGQRGIQYF. CDR3 in DNA: TGTGCCAGCAGCGTAGGGCAGAGGGGCATTCAGTACTTC.

The V gene is TRBV6-1, the J gene TRBJ1-6; tentatively, D is TRBD1 (5 bases). The V end was cut by 0 bases, the J end by 3 bases, with 6 bases between. Germline values: CDR1 MNHNS, CDR2 SASEGT. This CDR3 contains 15 residues. The CDR3 DNA sequence: TGTGCCAGCAGTGAAGCGGGGCACTATAATTCACCCCTCCACTTT. It yields the protein CASSEAGHYNSPLHF.

V usage is TRBV20-1 and J usage is TRBJ1-1; the D gene is possibly TRBD1 (6 bases). Germline CDR1 DFQATT, CDR2 SNEGSKA (reference sequence). This CDR3 comprises 14 residues. Between the trimmed V and J ends, which lost 4 bases and 0 bases, there was a span of 12 bases. The CDR3 region has the DNA TGCAGTGCTAAAGCCGGACAGTTGAACACTGAAGCTTTCTTT. Encoded protein: CSAKAGQLNTEAFF.

The chain combines TRBV5-8 with TRBJ2-2; 7 nucleotides line up with TRBD2. CDR1 and CDR2 (germline): SGHTS, YDEGEE. Trimming at V came to 4 bases and at J to 3 bases, leaving 24 bases not matched to a gene. There are 21 residues in the CDR3. CDR3 sequence: CASSPRWGTISRMVYTGELFF. As DNA, the CDR3 is TGTGCCAGCAGCCCCAGGTGGGGGACTATATCACGGATGGTATACACCGGGGAGCTGTTTTTT. The variable domain in full, with the rest retrieved from reference TRBV5-8 and TRBJ2-2, is EAGVTQSPTHLIKTRGQQATLRCSPISGHTSVYWYQQALGLGLQFLLWYDEGEERNRGNFPPRFSGRQFPNYSSELNVNALELEDSALYLCASSPRWGTISRMVYTGELFFGEGSRLTVL.

Note on this clonotype: Compared with germline, one end of the junction differs, possibly owing to a read error. DNA of the CDR3: TGCAGTGCACGGACAGGGGCCCTCACTTTTTTAAACTCTGGCTACACCTTC. The encoded protein is CSARTGALTFLNSGYTF. V gene TRBV20-1 combines with J gene TRBJ1-2; TRBD1 agrees at 9 bases. The CDR3 covers 17 residues. Germline assignment: CDR1 DFQATT and CDR2 SNEGSKA (reference sequence).

The sample holds many counts of this clonotype. CDR3: CASSPRGSYGYTF. Written as DNA, the CDR3 is TGTGCCAGCAGTCCCCGGGGTTCCTATGGCTACACCTTC. The chain uses TRBV6-5 and TRBJ1-2, with D hard to call. Trimming took 5 bases from V and 4 from J, leaving 11 bases between them. In germline, CDR1 is MNHEY, CDR2 SVGAGI. The CDR3 has 13 amino acids.

This clonotype was counted between two and nine times. V is TRBV4-1 and J is TRBJ2-1, with D possibly matching TRBD2 (6 bases). The end of the DNA fits TRBJ2-7 better, so the J call may be wrong. CDR1 and CDR2 from the germline V gene are MGHRA and YSYEKL. The CDR3 runs to 17 residues. The CDR3 nucleotides are TGCGCCAGCAGCCAACGTGGGACTCAAAGCTCCTACAATGAGCAGTACTTC. Its protein product is CASSQRGTQSSYNEQYF.

The CDR3 DNA is TGCGCCAGCAGCCAGAGGGGAGCGGGGCCACCCTACAATGAGCAGTTCTTC. The encoded protein is CASSQRGAGPPYNEQFF. V usage is TRBV4-1 and J usage is TRBJ2-1; 7 bases align to TRBD2. The CDR3 runs to 17 residues. Germline V gene lookup returns CDR1 MGHRA and CDR2 YSYEKL. The J segment lost 2 bases and the V segment lost 3 bases, leaving 10 bases of the junction unmatched.

The chain joins TRBV7-2 to TRBJ2-7, with 9 bases identical to TRBD1. The end of the DNA fits TRBJ2-5 better, so the J call may be wrong. CDR1 and CDR2 from the germline V gene are SGHTA and FQGNSA. CDR3 length equals 14 residues. This chain's CDR3 is CASRSGTGRETQYF. In DNA, the CDR3 is TGTGCCAGCAGATCCGGGACAGGGAGAGAGACCCAGTACTTC.